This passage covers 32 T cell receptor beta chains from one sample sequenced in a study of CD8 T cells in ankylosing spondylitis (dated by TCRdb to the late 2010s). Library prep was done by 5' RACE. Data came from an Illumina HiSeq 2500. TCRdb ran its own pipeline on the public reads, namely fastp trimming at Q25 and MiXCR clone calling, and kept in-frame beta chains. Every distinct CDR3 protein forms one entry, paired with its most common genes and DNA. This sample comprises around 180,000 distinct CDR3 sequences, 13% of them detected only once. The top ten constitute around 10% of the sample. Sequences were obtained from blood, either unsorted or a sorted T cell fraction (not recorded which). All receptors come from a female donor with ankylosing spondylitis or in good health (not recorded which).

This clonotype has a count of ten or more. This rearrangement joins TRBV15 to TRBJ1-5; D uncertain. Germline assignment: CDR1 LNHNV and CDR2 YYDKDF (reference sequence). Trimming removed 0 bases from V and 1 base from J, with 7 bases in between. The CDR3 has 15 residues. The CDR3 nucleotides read TGTGCCACCAGCAGAGAGGGAGACAGCAATCAGCCCCAGCATTTT. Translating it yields CATSREGDSNQPQHF. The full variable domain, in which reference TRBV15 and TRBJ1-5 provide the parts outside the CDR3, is DAMVIQNPRYQVTQFGKPVTLSCSQTLNHNVMYWYQQKSSQAPKLLFHYYDKDFNNEADTPDNFQSRRPNTSFCFLDIRSPGLGDTAMYLCATSREGDSNQPQHFGDGTRLSIL.

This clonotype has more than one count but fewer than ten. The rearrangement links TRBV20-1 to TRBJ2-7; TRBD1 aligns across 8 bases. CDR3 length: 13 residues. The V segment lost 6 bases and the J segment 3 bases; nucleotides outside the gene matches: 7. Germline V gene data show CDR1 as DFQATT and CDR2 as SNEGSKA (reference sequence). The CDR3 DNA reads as TGCAGTGCCCCGACAGGGGATGGCTACGAGCAGTACTTC. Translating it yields CSAPTGDGYEQYF.

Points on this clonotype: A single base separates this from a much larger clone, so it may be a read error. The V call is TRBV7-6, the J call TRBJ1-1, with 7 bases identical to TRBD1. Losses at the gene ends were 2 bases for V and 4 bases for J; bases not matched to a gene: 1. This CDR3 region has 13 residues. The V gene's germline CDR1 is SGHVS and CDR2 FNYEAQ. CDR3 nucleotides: TGTGCCAGCAGCTTAAAGGGGGCCACTGAAGCTTTCTTT. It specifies CASSLKGATEAFF.

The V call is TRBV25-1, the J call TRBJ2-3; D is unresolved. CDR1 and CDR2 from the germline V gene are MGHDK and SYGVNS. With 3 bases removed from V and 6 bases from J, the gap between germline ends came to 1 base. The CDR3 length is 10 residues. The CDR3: CASSEDTQYF. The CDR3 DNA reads TGTGCCAGCAGTGAGGATACGCAGTATTTT.

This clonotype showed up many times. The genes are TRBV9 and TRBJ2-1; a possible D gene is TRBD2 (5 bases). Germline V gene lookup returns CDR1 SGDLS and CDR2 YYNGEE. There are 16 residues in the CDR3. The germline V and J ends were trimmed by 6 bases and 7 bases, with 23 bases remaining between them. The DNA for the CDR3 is TGTGCCAGCACCTCGAGTAGCGCCCCTCGAGTGAATGAGCAGTTCTTC. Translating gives CASTSSSAPRVNEQFF.

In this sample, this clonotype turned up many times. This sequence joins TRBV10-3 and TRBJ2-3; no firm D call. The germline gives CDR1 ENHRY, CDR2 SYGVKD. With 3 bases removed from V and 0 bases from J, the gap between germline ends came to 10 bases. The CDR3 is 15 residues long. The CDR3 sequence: CAISDGGSSTDTQYF. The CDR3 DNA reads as TGTGCCATCAGTGATGGTGGATCTAGCACAGATACGCAGTATTTT.

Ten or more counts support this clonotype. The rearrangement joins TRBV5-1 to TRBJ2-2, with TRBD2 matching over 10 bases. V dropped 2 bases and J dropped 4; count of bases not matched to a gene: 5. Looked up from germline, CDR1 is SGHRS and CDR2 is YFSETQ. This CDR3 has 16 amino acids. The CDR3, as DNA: TGCGCCAGCAGCTTAATAGCGGGAGGACCCACCGGGGAGCTGTTTTTT. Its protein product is CASSLIAGGPTGELFF.

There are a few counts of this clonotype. CDR3 bases: TGCAGTGCTTCCGGACTAGCGGGAGGGTACAATGAGCAGTTCTTC. Amino acids: CSASGLAGGYNEQFF. This chain joins TRBV20-1 and TRBJ2-1, with 15 bases that match TRBD2. Germline V gene data show CDR1 as DFQATT and CDR2 as SNEGSKA (reference sequence). V lost 5 bases and J lost 4; bases outside the gene matches: 3. The CDR3 extends over 15 amino acids.

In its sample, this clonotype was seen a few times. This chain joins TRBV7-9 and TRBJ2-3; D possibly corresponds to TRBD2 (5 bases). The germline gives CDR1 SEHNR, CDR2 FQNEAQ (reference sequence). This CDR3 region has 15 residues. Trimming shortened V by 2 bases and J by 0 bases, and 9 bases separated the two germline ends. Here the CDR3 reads CASSLRRVSTDTQYF. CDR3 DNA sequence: TGTGCCAGCAGCTTACGGCGGGTTAGCACAGATACGCAGTATTTT.

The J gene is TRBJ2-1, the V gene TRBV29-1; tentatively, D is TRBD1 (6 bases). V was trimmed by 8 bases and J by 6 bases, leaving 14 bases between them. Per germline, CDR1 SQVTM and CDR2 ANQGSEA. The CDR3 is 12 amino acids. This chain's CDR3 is CSTLQGTNEQFF. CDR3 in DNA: TGCAGCACCCTTCAGGGGACCAATGAGCAGTTCTTC.

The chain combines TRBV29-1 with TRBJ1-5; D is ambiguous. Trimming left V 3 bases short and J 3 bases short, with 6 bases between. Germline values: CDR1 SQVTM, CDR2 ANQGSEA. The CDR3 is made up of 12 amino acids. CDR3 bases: TGCAGCGTTGAGGGCATCAATCAGCCCCAGCATTTT. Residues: CSVEGINQPQHF. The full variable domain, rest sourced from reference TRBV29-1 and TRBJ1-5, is SAVISQKPSRDICQRGTSLTIQCQVDSQVTMMFWYRQQPGQSLTLIATANQGSEATYESGFVIDKFPISRPNLTFSTLTVSNMSPEDSSIYLCSVEGINQPQHFGDGTRLSIL.

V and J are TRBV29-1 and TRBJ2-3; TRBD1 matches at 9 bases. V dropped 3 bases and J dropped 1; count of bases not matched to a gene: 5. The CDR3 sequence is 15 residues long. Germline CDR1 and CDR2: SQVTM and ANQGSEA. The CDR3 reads CSVDARDRGTDTQYF. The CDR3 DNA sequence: TGCAGCGTTGATGCCCGGGACAGGGGCACAGATACGCAGTATTTT.

This CDR3 reads CASTPQQGGVGELFF. The CDR3 DNA reads TGTGCCAGCACCCCTCAACAGGGGGGAGTTGGGGAGCTGTTTTTT. This chain uses TRBV2 with TRBJ2-2, with 8 bases matching TRBD1. The CDR3 consists of 15 residues. Trimming took 7 bases from V and 8 from J; bases not matched to a gene: 12. The germline V gene encodes CDR1 SNHLY and CDR2 FYNNEI.

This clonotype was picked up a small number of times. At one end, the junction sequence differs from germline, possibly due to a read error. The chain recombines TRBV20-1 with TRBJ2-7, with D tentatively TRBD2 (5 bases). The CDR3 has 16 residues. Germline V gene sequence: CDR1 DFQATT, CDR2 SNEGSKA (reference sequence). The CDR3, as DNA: TGCTGTGCTAGAGATGGAGGTCGTGGCAGCTCCTACGAGCAGTACTTC. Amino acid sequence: CCARDGGRGSSYEQYF.

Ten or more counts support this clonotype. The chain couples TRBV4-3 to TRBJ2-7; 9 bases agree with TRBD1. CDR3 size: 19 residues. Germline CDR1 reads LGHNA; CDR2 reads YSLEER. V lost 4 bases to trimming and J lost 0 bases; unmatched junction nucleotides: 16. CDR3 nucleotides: TGCGCCAGCAGCCGAGGAACAGGGGGCCGGGGGAGTATCTCCTACGAGCAGTACTTC. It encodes CASSRGTGGRGSISYEQYF.

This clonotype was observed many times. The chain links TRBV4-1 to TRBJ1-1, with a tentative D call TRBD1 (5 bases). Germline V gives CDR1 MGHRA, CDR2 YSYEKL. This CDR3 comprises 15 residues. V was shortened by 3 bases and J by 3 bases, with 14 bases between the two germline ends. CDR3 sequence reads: CASSQEGQGYTEAFF. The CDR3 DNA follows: TGCGCCAGCAGCCAGGAGGGCCAGGGTTACACTGAAGCTTTCTTT.

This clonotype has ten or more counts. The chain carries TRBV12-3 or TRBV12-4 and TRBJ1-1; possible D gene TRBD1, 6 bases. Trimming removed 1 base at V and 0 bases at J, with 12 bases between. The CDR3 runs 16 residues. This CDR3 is CASSLDFGGLNTEAFF. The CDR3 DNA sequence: TGTGCCAGCAGTTTAGATTTCGGGGGCTTGAACACTGAAGCTTTCTTT.

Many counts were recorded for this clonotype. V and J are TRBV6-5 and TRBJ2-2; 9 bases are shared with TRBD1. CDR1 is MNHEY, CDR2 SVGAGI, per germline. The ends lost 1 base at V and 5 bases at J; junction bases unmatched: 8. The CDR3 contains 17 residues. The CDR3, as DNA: TGTGCCAGCAGTTACTTCCCCCCGGGACAGGGAACCGGGGAGCTGTTTTTT. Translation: CASSYFPPGQGTGELFF.

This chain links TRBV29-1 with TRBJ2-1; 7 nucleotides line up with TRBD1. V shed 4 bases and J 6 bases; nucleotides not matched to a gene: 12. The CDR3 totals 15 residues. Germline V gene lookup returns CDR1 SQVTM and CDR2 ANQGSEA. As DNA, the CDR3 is TGCAGCGTTGTGTCGGAAGGGGGCATTGTCAATGAGCAGTTCTTC. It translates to CSVVSEGGIVNEQFF.

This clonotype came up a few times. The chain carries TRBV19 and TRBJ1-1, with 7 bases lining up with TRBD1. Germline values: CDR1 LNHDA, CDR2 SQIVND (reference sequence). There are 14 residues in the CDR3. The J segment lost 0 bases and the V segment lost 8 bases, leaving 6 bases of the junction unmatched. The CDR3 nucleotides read TGTGCCAGTGGGGACAGCTCAATGAACACTGAAGCTTTCTTT. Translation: CASGDSSMNTEAFF. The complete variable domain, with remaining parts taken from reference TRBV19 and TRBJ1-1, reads DGGITQSPKYLFRKEGQNVTLSCEQNLNHDAMYWYRQDPGQGLRLIYYSQIVNDFQKGDIAEGYSVSREKKESFPLTVTSAQKNPTAFYLCASGDSSMNTEAFFGQGTRLTVV.

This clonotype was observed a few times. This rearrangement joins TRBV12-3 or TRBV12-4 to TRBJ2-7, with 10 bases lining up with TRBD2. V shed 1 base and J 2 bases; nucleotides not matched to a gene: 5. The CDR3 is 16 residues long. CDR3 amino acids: CASSLGLAGGPYEQYF. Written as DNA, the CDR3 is TGTGCCAGCAGTTTAGGGTTAGCGGGAGGACCCTACGAGCAGTACTTC.

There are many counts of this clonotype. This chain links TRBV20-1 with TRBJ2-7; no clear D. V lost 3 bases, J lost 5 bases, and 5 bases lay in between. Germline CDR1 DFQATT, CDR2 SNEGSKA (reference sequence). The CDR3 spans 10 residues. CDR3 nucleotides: TGCAGTGCTAGTGACCACGAGCAGTACTTC. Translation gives CSASDHEQYF.

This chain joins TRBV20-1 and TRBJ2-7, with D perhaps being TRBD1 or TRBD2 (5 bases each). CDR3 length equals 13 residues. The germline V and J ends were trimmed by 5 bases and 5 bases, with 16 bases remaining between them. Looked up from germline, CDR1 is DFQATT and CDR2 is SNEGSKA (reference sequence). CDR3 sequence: CSAPTAREHEQYF. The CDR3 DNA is TGCAGTGCTCCTACGGCCAGGGAGCACGAGCAGTACTTC.

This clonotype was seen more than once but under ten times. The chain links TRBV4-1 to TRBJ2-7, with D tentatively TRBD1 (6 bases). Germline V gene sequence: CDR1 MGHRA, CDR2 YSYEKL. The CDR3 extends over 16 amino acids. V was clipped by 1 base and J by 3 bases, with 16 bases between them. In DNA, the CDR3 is TGCGCCAGCAGCCAAGTGCTTAGGACAGACCACTACGAGCAGTACTTC. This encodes CASSQVLRTDHYEQYF.

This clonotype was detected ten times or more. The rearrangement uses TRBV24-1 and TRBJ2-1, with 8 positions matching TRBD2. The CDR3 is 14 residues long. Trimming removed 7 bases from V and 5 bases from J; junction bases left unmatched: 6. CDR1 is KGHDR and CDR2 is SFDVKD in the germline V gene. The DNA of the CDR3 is TGTGCCACCAGCTTAGCGGGATCCCACAATGAGCAGTTCTTC. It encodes CATSLAGSHNEQFF.

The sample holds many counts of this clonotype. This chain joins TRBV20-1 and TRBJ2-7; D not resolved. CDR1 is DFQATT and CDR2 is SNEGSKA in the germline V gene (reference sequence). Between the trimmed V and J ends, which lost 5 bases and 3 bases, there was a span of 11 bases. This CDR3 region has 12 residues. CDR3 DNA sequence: TGCAGTGCTTGGATGGGCAGCTACGAGCAGTACTTC. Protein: CSAWMGSYEQYF.

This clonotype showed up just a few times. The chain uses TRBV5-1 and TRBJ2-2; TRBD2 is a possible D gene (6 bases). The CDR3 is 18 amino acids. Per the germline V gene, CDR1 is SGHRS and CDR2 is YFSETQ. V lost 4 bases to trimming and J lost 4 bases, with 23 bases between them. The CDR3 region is CASSQPPLASVGTGELFF. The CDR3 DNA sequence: TGCGCCAGCAGCCAGCCCCCCCTAGCGTCGGTCGGCACCGGGGAGCTGTTTTTT.

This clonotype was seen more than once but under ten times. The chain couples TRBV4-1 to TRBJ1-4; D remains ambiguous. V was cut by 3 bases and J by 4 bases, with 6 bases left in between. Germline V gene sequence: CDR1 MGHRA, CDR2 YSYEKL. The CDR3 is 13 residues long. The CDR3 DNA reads TGCGCCAGCAGCCAGCAGTATAATGAAAAACTGTTTTTT. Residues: CASSQQYNEKLFF.

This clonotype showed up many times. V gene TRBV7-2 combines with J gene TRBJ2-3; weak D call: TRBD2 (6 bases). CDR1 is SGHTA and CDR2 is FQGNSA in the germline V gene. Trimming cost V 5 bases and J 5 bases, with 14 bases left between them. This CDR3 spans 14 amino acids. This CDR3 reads CASSRGLQLDTQYF. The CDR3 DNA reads TGTGCCAGCAGCAGGGGACTCCAACTAGATACGCAGTATTTT.

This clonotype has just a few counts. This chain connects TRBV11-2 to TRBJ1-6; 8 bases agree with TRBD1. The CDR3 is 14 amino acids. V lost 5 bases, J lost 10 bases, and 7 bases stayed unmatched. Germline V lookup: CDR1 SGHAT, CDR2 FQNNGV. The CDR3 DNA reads TGTGCCAGCAGCCTGGACAGGGTCTGGTCACCCCTCCACTTT. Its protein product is CASSLDRVWSPLHF.

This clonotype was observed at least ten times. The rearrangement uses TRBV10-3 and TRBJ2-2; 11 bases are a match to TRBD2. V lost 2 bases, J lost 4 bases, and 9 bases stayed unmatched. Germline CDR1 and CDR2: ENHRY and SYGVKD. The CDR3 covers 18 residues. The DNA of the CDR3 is TGTGCCATCAGTGAGATCGAACTAGCGGGAGTCAGCACCGGGGAGCTGTTTTTT. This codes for CAISEIELAGVSTGELFF.

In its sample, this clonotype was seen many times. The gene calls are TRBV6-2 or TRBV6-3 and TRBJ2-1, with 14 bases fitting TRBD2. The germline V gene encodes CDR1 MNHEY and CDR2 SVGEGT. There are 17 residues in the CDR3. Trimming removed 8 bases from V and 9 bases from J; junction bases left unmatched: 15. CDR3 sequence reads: CASGGLAGAGNAGEQFF. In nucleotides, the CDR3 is TGTGCCAGCGGGGGACTAGCGGGAGCGGGCAACGCTGGTGAGCAGTTCTTC.